This T cell receptor (beta chain) comes out of a study of T cells in Graves' hyperthyroidism and ophthalmopathy. This clonotype was observed a few times. What it binds is not known. This CDR3 is built from 22 residues. CDR1 and CDR2 (germline): GTSNPN, SVGIG (reference sequence). With 4 bases removed from V and 0 bases from J, the gap between germline ends came to 36 bases. RNA transcripts gave rise to amplified TCR beta CDR3 regions. The HTBI primer set drove a first-round RT-PCR of the TCR CDR3. TCRdb ran MiXCR on the multiplex PCR reads and lists one entry per CDR3 protein. The sample lists over 500,000 distinct CDR3 sequences; roughly 15% were seen once. Study results and limitations: Blood shared most expanded thyroid clonotypes above 0.001.

It was less than 13 ml of fresh peripheral blood that supplied the PBMCs. The sequenced material came from blood. The receptor was isolated from a young woman with Graves' ophthalmopathy. This chain links TRBV30 with TRBJ1-2; D uncertain. CDR3 region: CAWIRSFGYPKKTPLANYGYTF. CDR3 DNA: TGTGCCTGGATCCGATCGTTCGGCTACCCGAAAAAAACACCTTTAGCTAACTATGGCTACACCTTC.